This passage covers 18 T cell receptor beta chains from one sample sequenced in a study of molecular identifiers for immune sequencing clone quantification. Each CDR3 protein gets one entry after TCRdb re-called the PCR reads with MiXCR. The sample records about half a million distinct CDR3 sequences, around 25% being singletons. The specimen sequenced was naive CD8+ T cells from blood, with Jurkat cell RNA spiked in. Subset defined: FACS-sorted CD8+CD4-CCR7+CD45RA+ naive T cells. These receptors originate from a human donor in good health. Some libraries in this study had Jurkat cell RNA spiked in.

Of note for this clonotype: The CDR3 carries no conserved terminal phenylalanine or tryptophan, so it likely arises from a read error. The CDR3 sequence is CASSPSGAGYEQYI. Written as DNA, the CDR3 is TGTGCCAGCAGTCCTTCAGGGGCGGGGTACGAGCAGTACATC. The chain employs TRBV28 and TRBJ2-7; D may match TRBD1 or TRBD2 (6 bases each). In germline, CDR1 is MDHEN, CDR2 SYDVKM. V lost 5 bases to trimming and J lost 4 bases, with 15 bases between them. This CDR3 is 14 amino acids long.

This clonotype was detected ten times or more. This rearrangement joins TRBV7-9 to TRBJ1-1, with D unclear. The CDR3 is 14 amino acids. The germline CDR1 and CDR2 sequences are SEHNR and FQNEAQ (reference sequence). Trimming pared 5 bases from V and 2 bases from J, leaving 12 bases between. The CDR3, as DNA: TGTGCCAGCAGCCGAAATTGGGTTAACACTGAAGCTTTCTTT. Its protein is CASSRNWVNTEAFF.

This clonotype occurred many times. V and J are TRBV9 and TRBJ2-5; 8 bases agree with TRBD2. This CDR3 is 15 amino acids long. V lost 4 bases and J lost 1; bases outside the gene matches: 6. Germline V CDR1 and CDR2: SGDLS, YYNGEE. Here the CDR3 DNA reads TGTGCCAGCAGCCTTGGACTAGCCGCCCAAGAGACCCAGTACTTC. As protein: CASSLGLAAQETQYF.

This clonotype was detected ten times or more. The DNA of the CDR3 is TGCAGCGTTGAAGAGGCCCCCCCCGGGAGTGGGCAGTTCTTC. The encoded protein is CSVEEAPPGSGQFF. This chain uses TRBV29-1 with TRBJ2-1; a weak D match, TRBD2 (6 bases). Germline loops: CDR1 SQVTM, CDR2 ANQGSEA. V was pared by 0 bases and J by 12 bases, with 18 bases between. The CDR3 covers 14 residues.

In nucleotides, the CDR3 is TGCGCCAGCAGCTTGGATTTGGGGTTGGGAAAACTGTTTTTT. Residues: CASSLDLGLGKLFF. This rearrangement joins TRBV5-1 to TRBJ1-4; D remains unclear. Germline CDR1 reads SGHRS; CDR2 reads YFSETQ. The CDR3 contains 14 residues. Trimming removed 0 bases at V and 10 bases at J, with 13 bases between.

The J gene is TRBJ2-7, the V gene TRBV7-8; perhaps TRBD1 as D (5 bases). Per germline, CDR1 SGHVS and CDR2 FQNEAQ. CDR3 length: 14 amino acids. Deletions cut 5 bases from V and 0 bases from J, with 11 bases between. CDR3 coding DNA: TGTGCCAGCAGCCCCAGACAGACCTCCTACGAGCAGTACTTC. Amino acid sequence: CASSPRQTSYEQYF.

This clonotype was counted between two and nine times. CDR3 DNA sequence: TGTGCCAGCAGCCTCCCCGGTAGCGGGCAAGAGCAGTACTTC. Encoded protein: CASSLPGSGQEQYF. The chain recombines TRBV12-3 or TRBV12-4 with TRBJ2-7, with 7 bases aligning to TRBD2. The CDR3 runs to 14 residues. The V gene end was trimmed by 6 bases and the J gene end by 7 bases; junction bases not matched to a gene: 12.

The chain combines TRBV20-1 with TRBJ2-1, with TRBD2 as a possible D gene (5 bases). The germline V gene encodes CDR1 DFQATT and CDR2 SNEGSKA (reference sequence). V lost 1 base to trimming and J lost 7 bases, with 14 bases between them. The CDR3 runs 14 residues. As DNA, the CDR3 is TGCAGTGCTAGAGGAGCCGAAGCGGCAAATGAGCAGTTCTTC. It codes for CSARGAEAANEQFF.

This clonotype was recorded many times. V is TRBV7-9 and J is TRBJ1-4; D is unresolved. V lost 5 bases, J lost 0 bases, and 13 bases lay in between. This CDR3 region has 16 residues. Germline CDR1 reads SEHNR; CDR2 reads FQNEAQ (reference sequence). The DNA of the CDR3 is TGTGCCAGCAGCCCCCCAGGAGGGTCAACTAATGAAAAACTGTTTTTT. Protein: CASSPPGGSTNEKLFF.

This clonotype was picked up many times. The chain has TRBV30 and TRBJ1-5; possible D gene TRBD1, 5 bases. Trimming stripped 3 bases from V and 0 bases from J, with 24 bases between. The CDR3 extends over 19 amino acids. Germline V lookup: CDR1 GTSNPN, CDR2 SVGIG (reference sequence). CDR3 sequence reads: CAWSPFETDAVYSNQPQHF. DNA for the CDR3: TGTGCCTGGAGCCCGTTTGAGACAGACGCAGTTTATAGCAATCAGCCCCAGCATTTT.

This rearrangement joins TRBV4-3 to TRBJ2-1; possibly TRBD2 for D (7 bases). Trimming took off 3 bases at V and 8 bases at J, with 17 bases between the two ends. This CDR3 region has 15 residues. Germline lookup yields CDR1 LGHNA and CDR2 YSLEER. The CDR3 region is CASSQSRGGLDEQFF. The CDR3 DNA reads as TGCGCCAGCAGCCAGTCTCGCGGGGGCCTTGATGAGCAGTTCTTC.

The V call is TRBV13, the J call TRBJ1-2, with D perhaps matching TRBD1 (5 bases). The germline CDR1 and CDR2 sequences are PRHDT and FYEKMQ (reference sequence). V shed 2 bases and J shed 8 bases, with 18 bases lying between them. CDR3 length: 15 amino acids. The CDR3 sequence is CASSLRGRATEGYTF. CDR3 sequence (DNA): TGTGCCAGCAGCTTAAGGGGCAGGGCGACGGAGGGCTACACCTTC. Combining the CDR3 with reference TRBV13 and TRBJ1-2 gives the whole variable domain AAGVIQSPRHLIKEKRETATLKCYPIPRHDTVYWYQQGPGQDPQFLISFYEKMQSDKGSIPDRFSAQQFSDYHSELNMSSLELGDSALYFCASSLRGRATEGYTFGSGTRLTVV.

This clonotype was seen more than once but under ten times. This rearrangement joins TRBV28 to TRBJ2-5; 13 positions match TRBD2. The CDR3 is 15 residues long. The V and J ends lost 7 bases and 4 bases, in that order; junction bases with no gene match: 6. Germline V lookup: CDR1 MDHEN, CDR2 SYDVKM. The CDR3 spells CASTGLAGVSETQYF. In nucleotides, the CDR3 is TGTGCCAGCACCGGACTAGCGGGAGTCTCAGAGACCCAGTACTTC.

This clonotype was counted at least ten times. The rearrangement joins TRBV12-3 or TRBV12-4 to TRBJ2-5; possibly TRBD1 or TRBD2 for D (5 bases each). This CDR3 comprises 14 residues. The ends were cut back, 5 bases at V and 4 bases at J, with 14 bases in the middle. Here the CDR3 reads CASSPGTHRETQYF. CDR3 nucleotides: TGTGCCAGCAGTCCCGGGACCCACCGAGAGACCCAGTACTTC.

This clonotype was seen a few times. The chain recombines TRBV7-8 with TRBJ2-3, with D perhaps given as TRBD1 or TRBD2 (5 bases each). V was cut by 5 bases and J by 0 bases, with 12 bases left in between. Germline V gene sequence: CDR1 SGHVS, CDR2 FQNEAQ. There are 15 residues in the CDR3. The CDR3 loop is CASSRPGPSTDTQYF. In DNA, the CDR3 is TGTGCCAGCAGCCGACCGGGACCCAGCACAGATACGCAGTATTTT.

The chain couples TRBV19 to TRBJ2-7; a weak D match, TRBD1 (5 bases). V was pared by 3 bases and J by 3 bases, with 9 bases between. The CDR3 totals 13 residues. Germline V CDR1 and CDR2: LNHDA, SQIVND (reference sequence). CDR3 nucleotides: TGTGCCAGTAGTATTAGACAGAACTACGAGCAGTACTTC. As protein: CASSIRQNYEQYF. Full variable domain (missing parts from reference TRBV19 and TRBJ2-7): DGGITQSPKYLFRKEGQNVTLSCEQNLNHDAMYWYRQDPGQGLRLIYYSQIVNDFQKGDIAEGYSVSREKKESFPLTVTSAQKNPTAFYLCASSIRQNYEQYFGPGTRLTVT.

With respect to this clonotype: Since a much larger clone is just one base distant, this may be a read error. The rearrangement joins TRBV7-9 to TRBJ2-3, with D perhaps TRBD2 (7 bases). The CDR3 length is 16 residues. Germline-derived CDR1 and CDR2 are SEHNR and FQNEAQ (reference sequence). CDR3 amino acids: CASRPPSGGHTNTQYF. As DNA, the CDR3 is TGTGCCAGCAGACCCCCGTCGGGGGGCCACACAAATACGCAGTATTTT.

This clonotype was counted only a few times. V gene TRBV7-6 combines with J gene TRBJ2-7, with D uncertain. V lost 5 bases to trimming and J lost 1 base, with 18 bases between them. The CDR3 length is 16 residues. CDR1 is SGHVS and CDR2 is FNYEAQ in the germline V gene. The CDR3 DNA is TGTGCCAGCAGCCCTTCCCGAGGACCTCTATCCTACGAGCAGTACTTC. Its translation is CASSPSRGPLSYEQYF.